One and the same sample provided the 17 T cell receptor beta chains below, sequenced in a study of T cell responses to AZD1222 COVID-19 vaccine. Produced via immunoSEQ multiplex PCR; TCRdb's table is partial and in-frame only. The sample consists of 130,000 to 150,000 clones, about 91% of them appearing once. The input for sequencing was peripheral blood, taken on day 0 of MenACWY control vaccination. The source of these receptors is an adult in good health.

The J gene is TRBJ1-2, the V gene TRBV4-3; perhaps TRBD1 as D (5 bases). CDR1 is LGHNA, CDR2 YSLEER, per germline. This CDR3 region has 15 residues. The ends were cut back, 0 bases at V and 8 bases at J, with 16 bases in the middle. In DNA, the CDR3 is TGCGCCAGCAGCCAAGAAGGGGCTAATGTAGGGGGCTACACCTTC. Amino acid sequence: CASSQEGANVGGYTF.

The J gene is TRBJ2-4, the V gene TRBV7-2; 9 bases are a match to TRBD2. Germline V gives CDR1 SGHTA, CDR2 FQGNSA. V dropped 5 bases and J dropped 4; count of bases not matched to a gene: 6. This CDR3 spans 15 amino acids. As DNA, the CDR3 is TGTGCCAGCAGCAGAGAAGCGGGGGGTAAAAACATTCAGTACTTC. Its translation: CASSREAGGKNIQYF.

J is TRBJ2-3 and V is TRBV6-5; D could derive from TRBD1 or TRBD2 (5 bases each). In germline, CDR1 is MNHEY, CDR2 SVGAGI. V lost 4 bases, J lost 6 bases, and 17 bases lay in between. The CDR3 is 15 residues long. CDR3 bases: TGTGCCAGCAGTTCACCGGGACGGGTCCGGGATACGCAGTATTTT. Encoded protein: CASSSPGRVRDTQYF.

The chain uses TRBV4-1 and TRBJ2-1; TRBD1 matches 10 bases. Germline values: CDR1 MGHRA, CDR2 YSYEKL. This CDR3 is 17 amino acids long. Trimming at V came to 0 bases and at J to 3 bases, leaving 5 bases not matched to a gene. The CDR3 loop is CASSQEGTGAIYNEQFF. In DNA, the CDR3 is TGCGCCAGCAGCCAAGAGGGGACAGGGGCGATCTACAATGAGCAGTTCTTC.

V is TRBV7-9 and J is TRBJ2-7; 9 bases map to TRBD1. V was pared by 6 bases and J by 8 bases, with 8 bases of the junction left unmatched. The CDR3 extends over 13 amino acids. Germline CDR1 reads SEHNR; CDR2 reads FQNEAQ (reference sequence). CDR3 DNA: TGTGCCAGCAGTCGAACAGGGGGCGAACAGCAGTACTTC. Its protein is CASSRTGGEQQYF.

This chain uses TRBV9 with TRBJ1-4, with 8 bases matching TRBD1. Germline values: CDR1 SGDLS, CDR2 YYNGEE. The CDR3 sequence is 15 residues long. Trimming at V came to 2 bases and at J to 4 bases, leaving 4 bases not matched to a gene. The CDR3 spells CASSVSTGVNEKLFF. The CDR3 nucleotides are TGTGCCAGCAGCGTTTCGACAGGGGTTAATGAAAAACTGTTTTTT.

CDR3 loop: CAWSVHLNTEAFF. CDR3 bases: TGTGCCTGGAGTGTACATTTGAACACTGAAGCTTTCTTT. The J gene is TRBJ1-1, the V gene TRBV30; the D is unclear. CDR1 is GTSNPN, CDR2 SVGIG, per germline (reference sequence). The CDR3 totals 13 residues. V shed 0 bases and J shed 0 bases, with 5 bases lying between them.

This rearrangement joins TRBV12-3 or TRBV12-4 to TRBJ1-2, with D perhaps TRBD1 (6 bases). V lost 6 bases and J 7 bases, leaving 15 bases between the germline ends. This CDR3 comprises 13 residues. CDR3 in amino acids: CASSFTGNGGYTF. The CDR3 DNA reads TGTGCCAGCAGCTTCACAGGGAACGGTGGCTACACCTTC.

The rearrangement joins TRBV28 to TRBJ1-1, with a weak D call TRBD1 (5 bases). Germline loops: CDR1 MDHEN, CDR2 SYDVKM. The CDR3 extends over 13 amino acids. V shed 6 bases and J shed 5 bases, with 13 bases lying between them. CDR3 DNA: TGTGCCAGCAGATCAGGAGAGGGGACTGAAGCTTTCTTT. Protein product: CASRSGEGTEAFF. The variable domain in full, with the rest retrieved from reference TRBV28 and TRBJ1-1, is DVKVTQSSRYLVKRTGEKVFLECVQDMDHENMFWYRQDPGLGLRLIYFSYDVKMKEKGDIPEGYSVSREKKERFSLILESASTNQTSMYLCASRSGEGTEAFFGQGTRLTVV.

The chain employs TRBV2 and TRBJ2-1, with D possibly TRBD2 on 5 matching bases. V was pared by 4 bases and J by 6 bases, with 13 bases between. Germline lookup yields CDR1 SNHLY and CDR2 FYNNEI. This CDR3 is built from 14 residues. CDR3 in amino acids: CASSGVRAGNEQFF. The CDR3 DNA reads TGTGCCAGCAGTGGGGTGAGGGCCGGCAATGAGCAGTTCTTC.

The V and J genes are TRBV14 and TRBJ1-5; unclear D gene. Germline lookup yields CDR1 SGHDN and CDR2 FVKESK. This CDR3 comprises 14 residues. V lost 2 bases and J lost 0, with 5 bases in between. The CDR3 DNA reads as TGTGCCAGCAGCCAACTTGGTAGCAATCAGCCCCAGCATTTT. Its protein product is CASSQLGSNQPQHF.

The V call is TRBV20-1, the J call TRBJ2-7; D uncertain. Trimming shortened V by 7 bases and J by 4 bases, and 11 bases separated the two germline ends. This CDR3 comprises 11 residues. Germline V gene sequence: CDR1 DFQATT, CDR2 SNEGSKA (reference sequence). CDR3 protein: CSVPDGYEQYF. CDR3 DNA: TGCAGTGTCCCGGACGGTTACGAGCAGTACTTC.

CDR3 region: CAARRGAVAEAFF. CDR3 DNA sequence: TGTGCCGCAAGGCGGGGGGCGGTCGCTGAAGCTTTCTTT. V usage is TRBV28 and J usage is TRBJ1-1; weak D call: TRBD1 (6 bases). There are 13 residues in the CDR3. The germline gives CDR1 MDHEN, CDR2 SYDVKM. V gave up 11 bases and J gave up 6 bases, with 19 bases separating them.

This chain links TRBV11-2 with TRBJ1-5; a possible D gene is TRBD1 (5 bases). V was cut by 1 base and J by 7 bases, with 8 bases left in between. The CDR3 is made up of 13 amino acids. In germline, CDR1 is SGHAT, CDR2 FQNNGV. The CDR3 region has the DNA TGTGCCAGCAGCTTAGCCAGGGAACAGCCCCAGCATTTT. Its protein is CASSLAREQPQHF. Together with reference TRBV11-2 and TRBJ1-5, the CDR3 gives the full variable domain: EAGVAQSPRYKIIEKRQSVAFWCNPISGHATLYWYQQILGQGPKLLIQFQNNGVVDDSQLPKDRFSAERLKGVDSTLKIQPAKLEDSAVYLCASSLAREQPQHFGDGTRLSIL.

The rearrangement links TRBV7-6 to TRBJ2-2, with D perhaps TRBD1 (6 bases). Germline values: CDR1 SGHVS, CDR2 FNYEAQ. The V gene lost 5 bases and the J gene lost 4 bases, with 11 bases spanning the gap. This CDR3 comprises 14 residues. DNA of the CDR3: TGTGCCAGCAGCCGCGGCAGGGGCACCGGGGAGCTGTTTTTT. It translates to CASSRGRGTGELFF.

This clone was counted a single time. The chain's CDR3 is CAWSGYGPEAFF. The CDR3 DNA is TGTGCCTGGAGTGGGTACGGTCCTGAAGCTTTCTTT. The rearrangement joins TRBV30 to TRBJ1-1, with D unclear. With 1 base removed from V and 6 bases from J, the gap between germline ends came to 9 bases. Germline V gene lookup returns CDR1 GTSNPN and CDR2 SVGIG (reference sequence). The CDR3 sequence is 12 residues long.

The gene calls are TRBV14 and TRBJ2-2; the D gene is possibly TRBD2 (6 bases). CDR3 length equals 13 residues. Germline V gene sequence: CDR1 SGHDN, CDR2 FVKESK. Deletions cut 4 bases from V and 5 bases from J, with 8 bases between. CDR3 sequence: CASSRGETGELFF. CDR3 sequence (DNA): TGTGCCAGCAGCCGGGGGGAGACCGGGGAGCTGTTTTTT.